Below, 24 T cell receptor beta chains from the same sample are listed, as sequenced in a study of blood T cell repertoires in COVID-19. Here immunoSEQ multiplex PCR was the method, and the copy in TCRdb shows in-frame clones only, minus some. The table has about 190,000 clones, about 88% seen once. Material for sequencing was PBMCs or T cells enriched from blood (not recorded which). Every receptor here comes from a woman younger than 45 who had recovered from COVID-19.

The rearrangement joins TRBV4-1 to TRBJ2-5; D may be TRBD2 (6 bases). The CDR3 totals 15 residues. V dropped 5 bases and J dropped 4 bases, with 17 bases sitting between them. CDR1 and CDR2 (germline): MGHRA, YSYEKL. The CDR3 DNA is TGCGCCAGCAGCTCCGGGAGTGGAGGTAGAGAGACCCAGTACTTC. Amino acids: CASSSGSGGRETQYF.

The chain links TRBV28 to TRBJ2-7; 7 nucleotides align to TRBD2. V shed 6 bases, J shed 1 base, and the junction held 12 bases outside the gene matches. The CDR3 runs 16 residues. Germline V gene data show CDR1 as MDHEN and CDR2 as SYDVKM. This chain's CDR3 is CASSLGSRGVSYEQYV. CDR3 nucleotide sequence: TGTGCCAGCAGCTTGGGGTCACGGGGGGTATCCTACGAGCAGTACGTC.

Only one count was recorded for this clone. The J gene is TRBJ2-6, the V gene TRBV11-3, with 8 bases matching TRBD1. Trimming took 6 bases from V and 0 from J; bases not matched to a gene: 10. Looked up from germline, CDR1 is SGHNT and CDR2 is YENEEA. CDR3 length: 18 amino acids. The CDR3 DNA is TGTGCCAGCAGTCCCTCCGGGACAGGTTACTCTGGGGCCAACGTCCTGACTTTC. Translation gives CASSPSGTGYSGANVLTF. Supplemented by reference TRBV11-3 and TRBJ2-6, the full variable domain reads EAGVVQSPRYKIIEKKQPVAFWCNPISGHNTLYWYLQNLGQGPELLIRYENEEAVDDSQLPKDRFSAERLKGVDSTLKIQPAELGDSAVYLCASSPSGTGYSGANVLTFGAGSRLTVL.

A single count supports this clone. The CDR3 nucleotides read TGTGCCACCAGCAGGGCCGGGACAGGTAACTACGAGCAGTACTTC. As protein: CATSRAGTGNYEQYF. The chain uses TRBV15 and TRBJ2-7, with 8 bases lining up with TRBD1. The junction had 7 bases not matched to a gene; V was cut back by 3 bases and J by 3 bases. This CDR3 has 15 residues. Germline loops: CDR1 LNHNV, CDR2 YYDKDF (reference sequence). Variable domain in full (rest from reference TRBV15 and TRBJ2-7): DAMVIQNPRYQVTQFGKPVTLSCSQTLNHNVMYWYQQKSSQAPKLLFHYYDKDFNNEADTPDNFQSRRPNTSFCFLDIRSPGLGDTAMYLCATSRAGTGNYEQYFGPGTRLTVT.

The chain couples TRBV27 to TRBJ1-1; D unclear. This CDR3 comprises 16 residues. V lost 11 bases to trimming and J lost 7 bases, with 29 bases between them. In germline, CDR1 is MNHEY, CDR2 SMNVEV (reference sequence). The DNA of the CDR3 is TGTGCCTTCAAGTCTAGGCCCGTGACTGGGTTTAGTGAAGCTTTCTTT. Its protein product is CAFKSRPVTGFSEAFF.

The V call is TRBV28, the J call TRBJ2-2; D perhaps matches TRBD2 (6 bases). Trimming pared 7 bases from V and 5 bases from J, leaving 14 bases between. Germline V gene lookup returns CDR1 MDHEN and CDR2 SYDVKM. This CDR3 has 14 residues. Here the CDR3 reads CASTSAGYTGELFF. The CDR3 DNA reads TGTGCCAGCACCAGCGCGGGGTATACCGGGGAGCTGTTTTTT.

V and J are TRBV20-1 and TRBJ1-6; 7 positions match TRBD1. The CDR3 runs 14 residues. Trimming took 3 bases from V and 8 from J; bases not matched to a gene: 7. Germline V gene sequence: CDR1 DFQATT, CDR2 SNEGSKA (reference sequence). Here the CDR3 reads CSASIGGSDSPLHF. The CDR3 DNA follows: TGCAGTGCTAGTATAGGGGGCAGCGATTCACCCCTCCACTTT.

This chain joins TRBV9 and TRBJ1-1; 7 positions agree with TRBD1. The germline CDR1 and CDR2 sequences are SGDLS and YYNGEE. This CDR3 has 12 amino acids. V dropped 4 bases and J dropped 8; count of bases not matched to a gene: 5. DNA of the CDR3: TGTGCCAGCAGCCCTCGACAGGGAGAAGCTTTCTTT. It is translated as CASSPRQGEAFF.

The chain is built from TRBV28 and TRBJ2-6; D uncertain. V lost 11 bases and J lost 0, with 11 bases in between. The germline V gene has CDR1 MDHEN and CDR2 SYDVKM. The CDR3 has 14 amino acids. The DNA of the CDR3 is TGTGCCTGCTCGGTACCCTCTGGGGCCAACGTCCTGACTTTC. Residues: CACSVPSGANVLTF. Full variable domain (missing parts from reference TRBV28 and TRBJ2-6): DVKVTQSSRYLVKRTGEKVFLECVQDMDHENMFWYRQDPGLGLRLIYFSYDVKMKEKGDIPEGYSVSREKKERFSLILESASTNQTSMYLCACSVPSGANVLTFGAGSRLTVL.

V gene TRBV5-4 combines with J gene TRBJ2-5; D possibly corresponds to TRBD2 (6 bases). The germline V and J ends were trimmed by 4 bases and 1 base, with 8 bases remaining between them. This CDR3 has 13 residues. Germline loops: CDR1 SGHNT, CDR2 YYREEE (reference sequence). The CDR3 sequence: CASSLASQETQYF. As DNA, the CDR3 is TGTGCCAGCAGCCTAGCGAGCCAAGAGACCCAGTACTTC.

CDR3: CASSPDSEQFF. The CDR3 region has the DNA TGTGCCAGCAGCCCGGACAGTGAGCAGTTCTTC. The chain carries TRBV7-9 and TRBJ2-1; tentative D call: TRBD1 (6 bases). The V end lost 5 bases, the J end lost 9 bases, and 8 bases lay between the germline ends. This CDR3 region has 11 residues. Germline CDR1 SEHNR, CDR2 FQNEAQ (reference sequence).

V and J are TRBV27 and TRBJ1-5; D ambiguous. The CDR3 loop spans 15 amino acids. V was cut by 2 bases and J by 2 bases, with 10 bases left in between. Per germline, CDR1 MNHEY and CDR2 SMNVEV (reference sequence). In DNA form, the CDR3 reads TGTGCCAGCAGTTTAGGTTCCGCAGGCAATCAGCCCCAGCATTTT. It encodes CASSLGSAGNQPQHF.

This sequence joins TRBV28 and TRBJ1-2, with D possibly matching TRBD1 (6 bases). The CDR3 is 15 residues long. The V end lost 2 bases, the J end lost 2 bases, and 12 bases lay between the germline ends. Per the germline V gene, CDR1 is MDHEN and CDR2 is SYDVKM. This CDR3 is CASSLGGPANYGYTF. As DNA, the CDR3 is TGTGCCAGCAGTTTAGGGGGCCCCGCGAACTATGGCTACACCTTC.

The gene calls are TRBV6-2 or TRBV6-3 and TRBJ1-6, with D possibly matching TRBD1 (5 bases). The CDR3 covers 17 residues. Deletions cut 0 bases from V and 4 bases from J, with 13 bases between. CDR1 and CDR2 (germline): MNHEY, SVGEGT. The CDR3 DNA is TGTGCCAGCAGTTACTCGAAGGGGCCAAGATATAATTCACCCCTCCACTTT. It specifies CASSYSKGPRYNSPLHF.

The chain joins TRBV4-1 to TRBJ1-6; D gene unclear. The CDR3 runs to 15 residues. Trimming removed 1 base from V and 8 bases from J, with 12 bases in between. The germline CDR1 and CDR2 sequences are MGHRA and YSYEKL. The CDR3, as DNA: TGCGCCAGCAGCCAAGCTCCAGGATACGATTCACCCCTCCACTTT. Translated: CASSQAPGYDSPLHF.

V usage is TRBV5-4 and J usage is TRBJ2-5, with 7 nucleotides matching TRBD2. V shed 4 bases and J 4 bases; nucleotides not matched to a gene: 7. Germline-derived CDR1 and CDR2 are SGHNT and YYREEE (reference sequence). The CDR3 is 14 residues long. The CDR3: CASSRVGEGETQYF. As DNA, the CDR3 is TGTGCCAGCAGCCGCGTGGGGGAGGGAGAGACCCAGTACTTC. Together with reference TRBV5-4 and TRBJ2-5, the CDR3 gives the full variable domain: ETGVTQSPTHLIKTRGQQVTLRCSSQSGHNTVSWYQQALGQGPQFIFQYYREEENGRGNFPPRFSGLQFPNYSSELNVNALELDDSALYLCASSRVGEGETQYFGPGTRLLVL.

The V and J genes are TRBV27 and TRBJ2-2, with 9 bases matching TRBD2. With 6 bases clipped from V and 1 base from J, the junction kept 3 bases outside the gene matches. Germline V gene data show CDR1 as MNHEY and CDR2 as SMNVEV (reference sequence). CDR3 length: 15 residues. The CDR3 loop reads CASSRLAVNTGELFF. As DNA, the CDR3 is TGTGCCAGCAGCAGACTAGCGGTGAACACCGGGGAGCTGTTTTTT.

The chain uses TRBV3-1 (or the pseudogene TRBV3-2) and TRBJ2-2; perhaps TRBD1 as D (6 bases). V lost 6 bases and J 5 bases, leaving 13 bases between the germline ends. CDR1 LGHDT and CDR2 YNNKEL come from the germline V gene (reference sequence). The CDR3 is 14 residues long. The CDR3 coding sequence is TGTGCCAGCAGTACAGGGTTATATACCGGGGAGCTGTTTTTT. It translates to CASSTGLYTGELFF.

The rearrangement links TRBV5-1 to TRBJ2-5, with 9 bases lining up with TRBD2. Per the germline V gene, CDR1 is SGHRS and CDR2 is YFSETQ. This CDR3 is 15 amino acids long. V lost 0 bases and J lost 5; bases outside the gene matches: 5. CDR3 residues: CASSLAAGGSETQYF. DNA of the CDR3: TGCGCCAGCAGCTTGGCAGCGGGAGGAAGCGAGACCCAGTACTTC. Filled out from reference TRBV5-1 and TRBJ2-5, the complete variable domain reads KAGVTQTPRYLIKTRGQQVTLSCSPISGHRSVSWYQQTPGQGLQFLFEYFSETQRNKGNFPGRFSGRQFSNSRSEMNVSTLELGDSALYLCASSLAAGGSETQYFGPGTRLLVL.

The chain couples TRBV5-8 to TRBJ1-5; D gene unclear. Trimming took 6 bases from V and 4 from J, leaving 17 bases between them. This CDR3 contains 15 residues. CDR1 is SGHTS, CDR2 YDEGEE, per germline. CDR3 loop: CASTQLGHGNQPQHF. The CDR3 nucleotides are TGTGCCAGCACCCAACTAGGCCACGGGAATCAGCCCCAGCATTTT. Looking up the rest from reference TRBV5-8 and TRBJ1-5 gives the full variable domain: EAGVTQSPTHLIKTRGQQATLRCSPISGHTSVYWYQQALGLGLQFLLWYDEGEERNRGNFPPRFSGRQFPNYSSELNVNALELEDSALYLCASTQLGHGNQPQHFGDGTRLSIL.

The chain couples TRBV6-5 to TRBJ1-5; D possibly corresponds to TRBD1 (5 bases). Germline assignment: CDR1 MNHEY and CDR2 SVGAGI. Trimming took off 6 bases at V and 1 base at J, with 7 bases between the two ends. The CDR3 loop spans 13 amino acids. CDR3 sequence: CASRGGSNQPQHF. The CDR3 DNA sequence: TGTGCCAGCAGGGGGGGGAGCAATCAGCCCCAGCATTTT.

The J gene is TRBJ2-5, the V gene TRBV18, with 8 bases aligning to TRBD2. V lost 3 bases and J lost 3; bases outside the gene matches: 9. Germline V gene lookup returns CDR1 KGHSH and CDR2 LQKENI. The CDR3 totals 16 residues. CDR3 in amino acids: CASSPGLVRGEETQYF. CDR3 nucleotides: TGTGCCAGCTCACCGGGACTAGTGCGTGGTGAAGAGACCCAGTACTTC.

The chain joins TRBV27 to TRBJ1-5; 7 nucleotides align to TRBD1. The CDR3 runs to 14 residues. Trimming removed 6 bases from V and 5 bases from J; junction bases left unmatched: 7. Germline lookup yields CDR1 MNHEY and CDR2 SMNVEV (reference sequence). The CDR3 nucleotides read TGTGCCAGCAGAACGGGACAGACTGATCAGCCCCAGCATTTT. Translation: CASRTGQTDQPQHF.

This chain uses TRBV28 with TRBJ2-3; tentatively, D is TRBD1 (5 bases). Germline V CDR1 and CDR2: MDHEN, SYDVKM. Trimming took 2 bases from V and 5 from J, leaving 11 bases between them. The length of the CDR3 is 14 residues. CDR3: CASSLLQGRDTQYF. The DNA of the CDR3 is TGTGCCAGCAGTTTACTCCAGGGAAGAGATACGCAGTATTTT.